This TCR beta chain was recovered during a study of T cell responses to AZD1222 COVID-19 vaccine (dated by TCRdb to 2020 to 2022). For the wider study: AZD1222 recipients whose second dose came at about 4 weeks and those whose second dose came at about 12 weeks were combined into one group, since spike-specific TCR depth and breadth did not differ between the two schedules. Enrollment into the trials was organized by age into subgroups of 18-55, 56-69 and 70-plus years, and those subgroups contained approximately 150, 30 and 60 TCR-sequenced participants, respectively. A total of 233 trial participants underwent TCR sequencing, of whom roughly 210 had received two doses of AZD1222 and roughly 26 had received two doses of the MenACWY control vaccine. What the study reported, not specific to this receptor: Nearly half of unique spike-specific TCRs reportedly recognized epitopes outside regions mutated in the B.1.351 and B.1.1.7 variants. Because no samples from the day 14 peak response were available, repertoires could be characterized only after the peak T cell response. A significant rise in spike-specific TCR breadth and depth was observed after two AZD1222 doses relative to day 0 and relative to MenACWY recipients. Only 5 to 7 AZD1222 recipients were SARS-CoV-2 seropositive at baseline, limiting conclusions about previously exposed vaccinees. Most participants were white British and females outnumbered males, and the authors suggested that clonal diversity may have been underestimated. The 56-69-year group was small, and its depth increase did not reach significance, likely because of low power. The vaccine-associated CD4 TCRs covered the entire spike protein, and the dominant responses fell in regions 160-218 and 743-854.

The CDR3 regions of human TCRbeta chains were subjected to immunosequencing. The authors processed their data as follows. TCRs in the repertoires were compared against a reference library of SARS-CoV-2-specific TCRs that had been generated with the MIRA antigen-specificity platform. Breadth was defined as the fraction of unique TCRs that were SARS-CoV-2-associated, and depth was defined as the fraction of total T cells that were SARS-CoV-2-associated. Each spike-specific TCR was assigned to its reactive spike region and to a CD4 or CD8 class using the MIRA data. Log10-transformed breadth and depth values were compared by one-way ANOVA with Sidak's multiple comparisons tests. TCRdb holds this immuneACCESS table with in-frame rearrangements only. Some clones are missing; in checked studies, unresolved V genes explain under half, and the rest has no known cause. The V and J calls and clone size come from that table; D and trimming were worked out from the DNA. This sample lists about 170,000 clones; around nine tenths were detected once. The top ten clonotypes cover around 1.6% of the sample.

In light of the paper, this sample's time point label describes: baseline before first vaccination. Vaccinee samples were obtained from the UK trials COV001 and COV002, which included a single-blind randomized controlled phase 2/3 trial of AZD1222 (ChAdOx1 nCoV-19) in healthy adults. For TCRbeta chain sequencing, PBMC samples were collected from trial participants at day 0 and at day 28 after the second dose. As for this clone: The antigen it recognizes is unknown. No per-base quality is available; no much larger clone lies one base away.

V drops 2 bases and J drops 6 bases, leaving 9 bases in between. The germline V gene gives CDR1 as SGHTA and CDR2 as FQGTGA. The CDR3 spans 13 residues, from the cysteine through the phenylalanine. Only CDR3 DNA remains: 39 bases, in frame from the first base. The receptor chain draws on TRBV7-3 and TRBJ2-3; a tentative D match to TRBD2 spans 6 bases. Sequencing was performed on peripheral blood, taken on day 0 of AZD1222 vaccination. The receptor was isolated from an adult in good health. The CDR3 loop reads CASSLGLADTQYF. Read as DNA, the sequence is TGTGCCAGCAGCTTAGGGCTAGCGGATACGCAGTATTTT.